These 5 T cell receptor beta chains were all obtained from the same sample, sequenced in a study of OX40 agonist ivuxolimab in advanced cancers. Method: immunoSEQ multiplex PCR; TCRdb's copy keeps in-frame clones and lacks some. The data hold about 95,000 clones, with 89% observed a single time. Source: CD4+ or CD8+ T cells sorted from blood, taken in a trial of the OX40 agonist ivuxolimab. The receptor set was obtained from an adult with an advanced solid tumor such as melanoma, head and neck, liver or kidney cancer.

This clone was seen a handful of times. The chain has TRBV7-2 and TRBJ1-6, with D possibly matching TRBD1 (6 bases). Germline values: CDR1 SGHTA, CDR2 FQGNSA. The CDR3 is made up of 14 amino acids. The V end lost 1 base, the J end lost 7 bases, and 8 bases lay between the germline ends. The CDR3 DNA reads as TGTGCCAGCAGCTTAGGGACAGCCAATTCACCCCTCCACTTT. It yields the protein CASSLGTANSPLHF.

The rearrangement uses TRBV7-2 and TRBJ1-1; no definite D call. The germline V gene has CDR1 SGHTA and CDR2 FQGNSA. The CDR3 is made up of 14 amino acids. Trimming stripped 5 bases from V and 1 base from J, with 11 bases between. CDR3 amino acids: CASSPQSSNTEAFF. For the CDR3, the DNA is TGTGCCAGCAGCCCCCAAAGCTCGAACACTGAAGCTTTCTTT.

The chain carries TRBV6-5 and TRBJ2-7; TRBD2 matches at 7 bases. CDR1 and CDR2 (germline): MNHEY, SVGAGI. This CDR3 spans 15 amino acids. Trimming took 0 bases from V and 6 from J; bases not matched to a gene: 8. The CDR3 here is CASSYSGGIVFEQYF. The CDR3 DNA is TGTGCCAGCAGTTACTCGGGAGGGATTGTTTTCGAGCAGTACTTC.

In regard to this clone: Other DNA sequences within the sample encode an identical CDR3. This chain uses TRBV5-1 with TRBJ2-2; D gene ambiguous. Germline CDR1 SGHRS, CDR2 YFSETQ. The germline V and J ends were trimmed by 4 bases and 3 bases, with 4 bases remaining between them. The CDR3 length is 12 residues. CDR3 protein: CASSLDTGELFF. CDR3 coding DNA: TGCGCCAGCAGCCTGGACACCGGGGAGCTGTTTTTT.

The chain employs TRBV4-3 and TRBJ2-5, with 9 bases identical to TRBD1. The CDR3 runs 15 residues. Germline CDR1 reads LGHNA; CDR2 reads YSLEER. V lost 4 bases and J lost 5; bases outside the gene matches: 8. The CDR3 region is CASSLSGQGSETQYF. CDR3 in DNA: TGCGCCAGCAGCCTTTCGGGACAGGGAAGCGAGACCCAGTACTTC.